The present entry profiles one TCR beta chain with its context. Primers included in the PCR were 60 Vbeta and 13 Jbeta primers. Here immunoSEQ multiplex PCR was the method, and the copy in TCRdb shows in-frame clones only, minus some. The table records under 200,000 clones, 80% of them present only once. This sample is part of a study of cytomegalovirus exposure and HLA in healthy donors. Study overall: From HLA-typed donors, an early data release held some 80 million unique TCRs.

CDR1 and CDR2 from the germline V gene are SGHNT and YYREEE (reference sequence). This CDR3 has 11 residues. V shed 4 bases and J shed 13 bases, with 14 bases lying between them. The chain couples TRBV5-4 to TRBJ1-2; a weak D match, TRBD1 (6 bases). Material: PBMCs. The clonotype comes from a man between 18 and 35 years old in good health and CMV-seropositive. CDR3 residues: CASSTPGVRTF. Written as DNA, the CDR3 is TGTGCCAGCAGCACCCCAGGGGTTCGCACCTTC.